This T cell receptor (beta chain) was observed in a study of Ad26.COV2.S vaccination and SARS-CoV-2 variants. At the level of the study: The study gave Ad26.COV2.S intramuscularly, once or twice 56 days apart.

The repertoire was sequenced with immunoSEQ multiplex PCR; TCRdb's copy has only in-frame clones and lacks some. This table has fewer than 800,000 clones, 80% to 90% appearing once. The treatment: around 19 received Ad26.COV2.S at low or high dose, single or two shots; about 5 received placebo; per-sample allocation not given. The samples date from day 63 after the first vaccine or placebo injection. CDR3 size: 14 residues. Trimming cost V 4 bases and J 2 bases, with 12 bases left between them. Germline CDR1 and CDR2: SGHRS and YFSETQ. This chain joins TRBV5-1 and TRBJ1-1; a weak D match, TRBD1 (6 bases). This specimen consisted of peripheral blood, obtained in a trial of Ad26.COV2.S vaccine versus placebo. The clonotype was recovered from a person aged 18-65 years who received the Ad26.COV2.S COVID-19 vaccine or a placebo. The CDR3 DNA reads TGCGCCAGCAGCCAACAGGGCCACAACACTGAAGCTTTCTTT. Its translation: CASSQQGHNTEAFF.